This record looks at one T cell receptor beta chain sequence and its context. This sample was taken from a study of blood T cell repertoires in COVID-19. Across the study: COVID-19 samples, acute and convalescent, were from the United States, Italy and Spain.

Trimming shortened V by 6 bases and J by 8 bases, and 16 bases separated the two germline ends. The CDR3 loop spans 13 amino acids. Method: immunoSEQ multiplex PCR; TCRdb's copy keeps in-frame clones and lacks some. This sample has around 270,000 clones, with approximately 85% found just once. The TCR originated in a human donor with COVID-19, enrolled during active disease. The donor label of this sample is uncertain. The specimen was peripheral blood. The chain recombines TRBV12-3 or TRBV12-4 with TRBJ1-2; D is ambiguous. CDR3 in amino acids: CASSPRRREGYTF. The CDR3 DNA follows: TGTGCCAGCAGCCCGAGACGGCGGGAAGGCTACACCTTC.